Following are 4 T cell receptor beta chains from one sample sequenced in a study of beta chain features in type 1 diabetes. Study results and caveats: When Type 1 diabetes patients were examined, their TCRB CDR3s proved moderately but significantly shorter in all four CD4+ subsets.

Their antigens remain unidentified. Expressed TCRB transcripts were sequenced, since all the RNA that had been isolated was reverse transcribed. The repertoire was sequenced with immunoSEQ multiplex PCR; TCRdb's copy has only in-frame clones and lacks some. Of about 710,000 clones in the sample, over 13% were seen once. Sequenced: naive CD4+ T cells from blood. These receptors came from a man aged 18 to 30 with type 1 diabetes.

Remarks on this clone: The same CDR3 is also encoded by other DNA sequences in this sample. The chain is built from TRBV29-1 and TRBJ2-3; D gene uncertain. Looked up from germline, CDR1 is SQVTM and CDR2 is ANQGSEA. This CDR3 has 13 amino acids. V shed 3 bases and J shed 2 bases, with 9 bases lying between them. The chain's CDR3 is CSVEGQLTDTQYF. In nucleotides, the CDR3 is TGCAGCGTTGAGGGTCAGCTCACAGATACGCAGTATTTT.

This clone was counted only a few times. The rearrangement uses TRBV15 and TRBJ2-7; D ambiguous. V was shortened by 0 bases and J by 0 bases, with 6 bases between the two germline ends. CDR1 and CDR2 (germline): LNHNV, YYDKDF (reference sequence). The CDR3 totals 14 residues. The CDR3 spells CATSRDRYSYEQYF. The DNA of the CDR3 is TGTGCCACCAGCAGAGACAGATACTCCTACGAGCAGTACTTC. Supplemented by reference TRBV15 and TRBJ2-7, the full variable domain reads DAMVIQNPRYQVTQFGKPVTLSCSQTLNHNVMYWYQQKSSQAPKLLFHYYDKDFNNEADTPDNFQSRRPNTSFCFLDIRSPGLGDTAMYLCATSRDRYSYEQYFGPGTRLTVT.

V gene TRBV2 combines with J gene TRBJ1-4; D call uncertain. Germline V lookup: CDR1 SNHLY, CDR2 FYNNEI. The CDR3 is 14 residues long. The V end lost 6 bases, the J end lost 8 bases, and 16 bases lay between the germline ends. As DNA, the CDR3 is TGTGCCAGCAGCTGGACCAGTTCGAGCGAAAAACTGTTTTTT. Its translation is CASSWTSSSEKLFF.

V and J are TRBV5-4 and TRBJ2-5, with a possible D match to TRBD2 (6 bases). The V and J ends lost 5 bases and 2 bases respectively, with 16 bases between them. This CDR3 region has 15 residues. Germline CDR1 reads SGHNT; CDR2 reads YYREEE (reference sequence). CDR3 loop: CASRHPGEEQETQYF. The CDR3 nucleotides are TGTGCCAGCAGGCACCCCGGGGAGGAACAAGAGACCCAGTACTTC.